The rows below give T cell receptor beta chains drawn from one sample of a study of cytomegalovirus exposure and HLA in healthy donors. TCRdb's copy holds only in-frame clones and misses some; the assay was immunoSEQ multiplex PCR. The repertoire holds just under 95,000 clones, with over 75% as singletons. The sequencing input was PBMCs. The receptors were gathered from a girl aged 2 to 10 in good health and CMV-seropositive. Each CDR3 is given with its conserved first and last residue. Each record gives: D gene, clone size, J gene, V gene, CDR3 protein, CDR3 DNA. A D gene is named only where the DNA matches it firmly. Size is omitted from some rows. Given values are once, few, many or a class for expanded clones.

D gene: .; clone size: .; J gene: TRBJ1-1; V gene: TRBV11-1; CDR3 protein: CASSRTTSNTEAFF; CDR3 DNA: TGTGCCAGCAGCCGTACTACATCGAACACTGAAGCTTTCTTT
D gene: TRBD1; clone size: .; J gene: TRBJ2-7; V gene: TRBV25-1; CDR3 protein: CASSAWDRGRDEQYF; CDR3 DNA: TGTGCCAGCAGTGCCTGGGACAGGGGGCGGGACGAGCAGTACTTC
D gene: TRBD1; clone size: .; J gene: TRBJ1-5; V gene: TRBV27; CDR3 protein: CASSFGGTGVNQPQHF; CDR3 DNA: TGTGCCAGCAGTTTTGGGGGGACAGGGGTAAATCAGCCCCAGCATTTT
D gene: TRBD1; clone size: .; J gene: TRBJ2-2; V gene: TRBV19; CDR3 protein: CASSIKTGGANTGELFF; CDR3 DNA: TGTGCCAGTAGTATAAAGACAGGGGGGGCGAACACCGGGGAGCTGTTTTTT
D gene: .; clone size: .; J gene: TRBJ1-2; V gene: TRBV29-1; CDR3 protein: CSVIPKGGGDGYTF; CDR3 DNA: TGCAGCGTCATACCCAAGGGGGGAGGGGATGGCTACACCTTC
D gene: .; clone size: .; J gene: TRBJ1-2; V gene: TRBV7-9; CDR3 protein: CASTLGESRHGYTF; CDR3 DNA: TGTGCCAGCACCCTTGGGGAGTCGCGCCATGGCTACACCTTC
D gene: .; clone size: .; J gene: TRBJ2-7; V gene: TRBV29-1; CDR3 protein: CSVEVEDGTYEQYF; CDR3 DNA: TGCAGCGTTGAAGTGGAGGATGGGACCTACGAGCAGTACTTC
D gene: .; clone size: .; J gene: TRBJ2-7; V gene: TRBV28; CDR3 protein: CASSGQYEQYF; CDR3 DNA: TGTGCCAGCAGTGGACAGTACGAGCAGTACTTC
D gene: TRBD2; clone size: .; J gene: TRBJ2-1; V gene: TRBV19; CDR3 protein: CASSIRITSGRATYNEQFF; CDR3 DNA: TGTGCCAGTAGTATCCGAATAACTAGCGGGAGGGCCACCTACAATGAGCAGTTCTTC
D gene: .; clone size: once; J gene: TRBJ2-1; V gene: TRBV29-1; CDR3 protein: CSVEEPPGGVTRNNEQFF; CDR3 DNA: TGCAGCGTTGAAGAGCCACCGGGTGGCGTCACACGGAACAATGAGCAGTTCTTC
D gene: TRBD1; clone size: once; J gene: TRBJ1-2; V gene: TRBV2; CDR3 protein: CASSVLGDREGGYTF; CDR3 DNA: TGTGCCAGCAGTGTTCTGGGAGACAGGGAAGGTGGCTACACCTTC
D gene: TRBD2; clone size: .; J gene: TRBJ2-3; V gene: TRBV7-6; CDR3 protein: CASSTASGRTDTQYF; CDR3 DNA: TGTGCCAGCAGCACCGCTAGCGGGAGGACAGATACGCAGTATTTT
D gene: TRBD2; clone size: .; J gene: TRBJ2-7; V gene: TRBV2; CDR3 protein: CASRPSGSVLSSYEQYF; CDR3 DNA: TGTGCCAGCAGGCCTAGCGGGAGTGTTTTAAGTTCCTACGAGCAGTACTTC
D gene: TRBD1; clone size: .; J gene: TRBJ1-4; V gene: TRBV18; CDR3 protein: CASSPGTGNEKLFF; CDR3 DNA: TGTGCCAGCTCACCAGGGACAGGGAACGAAAAACTGTTTTTT
D gene: TRBD1; clone size: .; J gene: TRBJ1-2; V gene: TRBV6-5; CDR3 protein: CASSYSDRASGYTF; CDR3 DNA: TGTGCCAGCAGTTATTCGGACAGGGCCAGTGGCTACACCTTC
D gene: .; clone size: .; J gene: TRBJ2-3; V gene: TRBV28; CDR3 protein: CATWAPGFLTDTQYF; CDR3 DNA: TGTGCCACTTGGGCTCCGGGATTCCTCACAGATACGCAGTATTTT
D gene: .; clone size: .; J gene: TRBJ2-2; V gene: TRBV2; CDR3 protein: CASIRGAGTGELFF; CDR3 DNA: TGTGCCAGCATCCGGGGAGCGGGTACCGGGGAGCTGTTTTTT
D gene: .; clone size: .; J gene: TRBJ2-7; V gene: TRBV7-9; CDR3 protein: CASSLTTSYEQYF; CDR3 DNA: TGTGCCAGCTCACTTACGACATCCTACGAGCAGTACTTC
D gene: .; clone size: .; J gene: TRBJ1-5; V gene: TRBV30; CDR3 protein: CAWTLGLGTPIHF; CDR3 DNA: TGTGCCTGGACCTTAGGATTAGGGACACCGATACATTTT
D gene: .; clone size: few; J gene: TRBJ1-3; V gene: TRBV29-1; CDR3 protein: CSVYTGNTIYF; CDR3 DNA: TGCAGCGTTTACACGGGAAACACCATATATTTT
D gene: .; clone size: .; J gene: TRBJ2-7; V gene: TRBV10-3; CDR3 protein: CAISESSRGSAYEQYF; CDR3 DNA: TGTGCCATCAGTGAGTCGTCCAGGGGAAGCGCCTACGAGCAGTACTTC
D gene: .; clone size: .; J gene: TRBJ2-1; V gene: TRBV7-9; CDR3 protein: CSSSLLDRNEQFF; CDR3 DNA: TGTTCCAGCAGCTTACTAGATAGGAATGAGCAGTTCTTC
D gene: TRBD1; clone size: .; J gene: TRBJ1-2; V gene: TRBV4-2; CDR3 protein: CASSQVQGAGGYTF; CDR3 DNA: TGTGCCAGCAGCCAAGTTCAGGGGGCGGGGGGCTACACCTTC
D gene: TRBD1; clone size: .; J gene: TRBJ2-4; V gene: TRBV6-5; CDR3 protein: CASRQGAKNIQYF; CDR3 DNA: TGTGCCAGCAGACAGGGGGCCAAAAACATTCAGTACTTC
D gene: TRBD1; clone size: .; J gene: TRBJ2-7; V gene: TRBV4-2; CDR3 protein: CASSQDIADRGYEQYF; CDR3 DNA: TGTGCCAGCAGCCAAGATATAGCGGACAGGGGCTACGAGCAGTACTTC
D gene: .; clone size: .; J gene: TRBJ1-6; V gene: TRBV7-9; CDR3 protein: CASSHRDIGDSPLHF; CDR3 DNA: TGTGCCAGCAGCCACCGGGACATCGGAGATTCACCCCTCCACTTT
D gene: TRBD1; clone size: .; J gene: TRBJ2-5; V gene: TRBV9; CDR3 protein: CASSVLGQPNQETQYF; CDR3 DNA: TGTGCCAGCAGCGTATTGGGACAGCCAAACCAGGAGACCCAGTACTTC
D gene: .; clone size: .; J gene: TRBJ2-1; V gene: TRBV7-6; CDR3 protein: CASSLQGAGSSQFF; CDR3 DNA: TGTGCCAGCAGCTTACAGGGTGCGGGGTCGTCGCAGTTCTTC
D gene: TRBD1; clone size: .; J gene: TRBJ1-2; V gene: TRBV4-1; CDR3 protein: CASSPGPRDRGQIANYGYTF; CDR3 DNA: TGCGCCAGCAGCCCAGGACCACGGGACAGGGGGCAAATAGCTAACTATGGCTACACCTTC
D gene: TRBD2; clone size: .; J gene: TRBJ2-1; V gene: TRBV29-1; CDR3 protein: CSVGLYSGRALKVNEQFF; CDR3 DNA: TGCAGCGTTGGATTATATAGCGGGAGGGCCTTAAAGGTCAATGAGCAGTTCTTC
D gene: .; clone size: .; J gene: TRBJ1-2; V gene: TRBV5-1; CDR3 protein: CASSPDSSYGYTF; CDR3 DNA: TGCGCCAGCAGCCCTGACAGCTCCTATGGCTACACCTTC
D gene: .; clone size: .; J gene: TRBJ1-1; V gene: TRBV6-6; CDR3 protein: CASIASAGIGTEAFF; CDR3 DNA: TGTGCCAGCATCGCCAGTGCAGGGATAGGGACTGAAGCTTTCTTT
D gene: .; clone size: .; J gene: TRBJ2-1; V gene: TRBV5-6; CDR3 protein: CASSSEREQFF; CDR3 DNA: TGTGCCAGCAGCAGCGAGCGGGAGCAGTTCTTC
D gene: TRBD2; clone size: .; J gene: TRBJ2-1; V gene: TRBV27; CDR3 protein: CASGISGIPYNEQFF; CDR3 DNA: TGTGCCAGCGGAATTAGCGGGATCCCCTACAATGAGCAGTTCTTC
D gene: TRBD1; clone size: .; J gene: TRBJ1-3; V gene: TRBV5-7; CDR3 protein: CASSQYTDRGPGNTIYF; CDR3 DNA: TGTGCCAGCAGCCAGTACACAGACAGGGGGCCTGGAAACACCATATATTTT
D gene: TRBD1; clone size: .; J gene: TRBJ2-7; V gene: TRBV9; CDR3 protein: CASSITPGQLTYEQYF; CDR3 DNA: TGTGCCAGCAGCATAACCCCGGGACAGCTTACCTACGAGCAGTACTTC
D gene: .; clone size: .; J gene: TRBJ1-4; V gene: TRBV28; CDR3 protein: CASRLGQREEKLFF; CDR3 DNA: TGTGCCAGCAGATTAGGACAGAGGGAGGAAAAACTGTTTTTT